Described below is a single T cell receptor beta chain sequence and its context. Its antigen remains unidentified. The data derive from a study of cytomegalovirus exposure and HLA in healthy donors. Findings and limits, study-wide: Available immune exposure information was restricted to CMV serostatus only.

Germline V gives CDR1 SNHLY, CDR2 FYNNEI. Trimming removed 6 bases from V and 5 bases from J; junction bases left unmatched: 5. The CDR3 runs to 13 residues. The PCR had 60 Vbeta and 13 Jbeta primers. Assay: immunoSEQ multiplex PCR; the TCRdb copy retains only in-frame clones and omits some. The repertoire holds under 90,000 clones, with 77% as singletons. This clonotype originated in a man over 45 in good health and CMV-seropositive. The chain couples TRBV2 to TRBJ2-5; 8 bases line up with TRBD1. The sample was PBMCs. CDR3 residues: CASSGQGAETQYF. CDR3 nucleotide sequence: TGTGCCAGCAGCGGACAGGGTGCGGAGACCCAGTACTTC.